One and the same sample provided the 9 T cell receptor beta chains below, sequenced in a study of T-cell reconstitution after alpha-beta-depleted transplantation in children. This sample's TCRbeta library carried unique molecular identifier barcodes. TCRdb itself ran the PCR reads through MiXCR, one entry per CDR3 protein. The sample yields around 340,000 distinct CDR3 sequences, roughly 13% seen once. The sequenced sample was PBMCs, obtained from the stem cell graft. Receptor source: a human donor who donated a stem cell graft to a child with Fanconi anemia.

Here the CDR3 reads CASSFSDRDGYEQYF. CDR3 sequence (DNA): TGTGCCAGCAGCTTTTCGGACAGGGACGGCTACGAGCAGTACTTC. This chain joins TRBV9 and TRBJ2-7; 8 bases map to TRBD1. J gave up 3 bases and V 4 bases, and 9 bases lay outside the gene matches. Per the germline V gene, CDR1 is SGDLS and CDR2 is YYNGEE. The CDR3 contains 15 residues.

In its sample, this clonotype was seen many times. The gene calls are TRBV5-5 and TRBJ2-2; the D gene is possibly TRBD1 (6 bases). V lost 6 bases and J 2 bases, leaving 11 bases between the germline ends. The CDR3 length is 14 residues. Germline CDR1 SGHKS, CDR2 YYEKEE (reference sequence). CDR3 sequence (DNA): TGTGCCAGCAAGGGGACACCCAACACCGGGGAGCTGTTTTTT. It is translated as CASKGTPNTGELFF.

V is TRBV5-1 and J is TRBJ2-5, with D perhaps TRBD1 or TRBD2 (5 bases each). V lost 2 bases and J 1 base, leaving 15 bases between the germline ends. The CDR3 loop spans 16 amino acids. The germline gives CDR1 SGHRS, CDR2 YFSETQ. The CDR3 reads CASSFGTQSFQETQYF. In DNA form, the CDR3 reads TGCGCCAGCAGCTTCGGGACGCAATCATTCCAAGAGACCCAGTACTTC.

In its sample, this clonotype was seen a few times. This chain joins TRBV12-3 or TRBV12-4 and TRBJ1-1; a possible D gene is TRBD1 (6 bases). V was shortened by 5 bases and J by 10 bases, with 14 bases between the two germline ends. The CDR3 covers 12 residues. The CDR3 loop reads CASSLGHSGAFF. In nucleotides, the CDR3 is TGTGCCAGCAGTCTGGGACATTCAGGAGCTTTCTTT.

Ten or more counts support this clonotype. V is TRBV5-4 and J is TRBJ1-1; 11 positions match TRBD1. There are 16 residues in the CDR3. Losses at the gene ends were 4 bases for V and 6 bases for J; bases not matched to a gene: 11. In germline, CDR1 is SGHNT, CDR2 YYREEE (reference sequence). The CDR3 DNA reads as TGTGCCAGCAGCGTGGACAGGGGGCTAGCCAACGCTGAAGCTTTCTTT. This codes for CASSVDRGLANAEAFF.

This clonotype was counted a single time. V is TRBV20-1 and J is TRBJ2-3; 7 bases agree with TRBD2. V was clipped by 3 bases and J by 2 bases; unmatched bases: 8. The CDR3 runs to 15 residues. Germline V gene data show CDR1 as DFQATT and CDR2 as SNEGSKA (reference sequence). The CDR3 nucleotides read TGCAGTGCTAGCGGAGGCGGGGGAAACACAGATACGCAGTATTTT. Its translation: CSASGGGGNTDTQYF.

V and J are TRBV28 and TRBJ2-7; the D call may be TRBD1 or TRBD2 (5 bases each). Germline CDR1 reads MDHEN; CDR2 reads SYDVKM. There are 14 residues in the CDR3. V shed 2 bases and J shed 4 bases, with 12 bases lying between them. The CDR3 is CASSLGTNTYEQYV. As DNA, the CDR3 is TGTGCCAGCAGTTTAGGGACCAACACATACGAGCAGTACGTC.

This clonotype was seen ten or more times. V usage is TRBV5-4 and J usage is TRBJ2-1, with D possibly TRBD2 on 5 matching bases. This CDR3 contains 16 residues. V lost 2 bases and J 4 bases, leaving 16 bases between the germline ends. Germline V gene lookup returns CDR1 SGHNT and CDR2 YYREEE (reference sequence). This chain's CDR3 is CASSLEADGDYNEQFF. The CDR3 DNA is TGTGCCAGCAGCTTAGAAGCGGACGGAGATTACAATGAGCAGTTCTTC.

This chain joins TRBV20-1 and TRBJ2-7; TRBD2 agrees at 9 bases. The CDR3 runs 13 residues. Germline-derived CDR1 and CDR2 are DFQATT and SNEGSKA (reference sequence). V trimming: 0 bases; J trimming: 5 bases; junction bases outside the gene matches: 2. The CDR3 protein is CSARDGGGDEQYF. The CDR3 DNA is TGCAGTGCTAGAGATGGCGGGGGGGACGAGCAGTACTTC.